Following are 17 T cell receptor beta chains from one sample sequenced in a study of patients and donors after allogeneic stem cell transplantation. One entry per CDR3 protein, called by TCRdb with MiXCR from the RT-PCR reads. The table lists about 7,100 distinct CDR3 sequences, approximately 11% of them singletons. Sequences were obtained from blood, either unsorted or a sorted T cell fraction (not recorded which). These receptors were collected from a human donor who was either an allogeneic HSCT recipient or a stem cell or donor lymphocyte infusion donor (not recorded which). It is not recorded whose cells these are; they may come from a transplant donor.

This clonotype was observed at least ten times. V gene TRBV7-9 combines with J gene TRBJ1-1; the D gene is possibly TRBD1 (6 bases). Germline V gene lookup returns CDR1 SEHNR and CDR2 FQNEAQ (reference sequence). The V and J ends lost 3 bases and 8 bases respectively, with 19 bases between them. The CDR3 is 15 amino acids. The CDR3 region is CASSFNTNGGPEAFF. The CDR3 DNA sequence: TGTGCCAGCAGCTTCAATACCAACGGGGGCCCCGAAGCTTTCTTT. Based on the CDR3 plus reference TRBV7-9 and TRBJ1-1, the full variable domain is DTGVSQNPRHKITKRGQNVTFRCDPISEHNRLYWYRQTLGQGPEFLTYFQNEAQLEKSRLLSDRFSAERPKGSFSTLEIQRTEQGDSAMYLCASSFNTNGGPEAFFGQGTRLTVV.

The table lists this clonotype with many counts. The CDR3 region has the DNA TGTGCCAGCAGCGCGGACAGTTTATCAAATCAGCCCCAGCATTTT. Encoded protein: CASSADSLSNQPQHF. The J gene is TRBJ1-5, the V gene TRBV11-2; a possible D gene is TRBD1 (6 bases). Germline V CDR1 and CDR2: SGHAT, FQNNGV. The ends were cut back, 5 bases at V and 4 bases at J, with 15 bases in the middle. The CDR3 loop spans 15 amino acids.

This clonotype came up many times. This chain uses TRBV11-3 with TRBJ1-2; D is possibly TRBD1 (6 bases). This CDR3 has 16 residues. V was cut by 2 bases and J by 3 bases, with 16 bases left in between. CDR1 and CDR2 (germline): SGHNT, YENEEA. The CDR3 is CASSLRLQGRDYGYTF. In DNA form, the CDR3 reads TGTGCCAGCAGCTTAAGACTACAGGGCCGGGACTATGGCTACACCTTC.

This clonotype turned up a few times. The chain carries TRBV4-2 and TRBJ1-2, with D maybe TRBD1 (5 bases). V gave up 0 bases and J gave up 1 base, with 15 bases separating them. The germline CDR1 and CDR2 sequences are LGHNA and YNFKEQ. This CDR3 has 17 amino acids. CDR3 nucleotide sequence: TGTGCCAGCAGCCAAGATCCCAGGGACGGATATAACTATGGCTACACCTTC. Protein sequence: CASSQDPRDGYNYGYTF.

This clonotype has just a few counts. J is TRBJ1-5 and V is TRBV5-5; D ambiguous. V was trimmed by 1 base and J by 0 bases, leaving 5 bases between them. CDR3 length equals 14 residues. CDR1 and CDR2 (germline): SGHKS, YYEKEE (reference sequence). The chain's CDR3 is CASSLLDSNQPQHF. The CDR3 DNA follows: TGTGCCAGCAGCTTGTTGGATAGCAATCAGCCCCAGCATTTT.

The chain uses TRBV9 and TRBJ2-1; TRBD2 aligns across 12 bases. CDR1 and CDR2 (germline): SGDLS, YYNGEE. Trimming cost V 2 bases and J 12 bases; bases outside gene matches: 9. The CDR3 contains 15 residues. In DNA, the CDR3 is TGTGCCAGCAGCGTTAGGGCTAGCGGGGGGGTATCGCAGTTCTTC. Translation gives CASSVRASGGVSQFF.

This clonotype was picked up many times. This chain links TRBV7-9 with TRBJ2-1, with D possibly being TRBD1 or TRBD2 (6 bases each). CDR1 is SEHNR and CDR2 is FQNEAQ in the germline V gene (reference sequence). The germline V and J ends were trimmed by 5 bases and 6 bases, with 20 bases remaining between them. The length of the CDR3 is 16 residues. The CDR3 DNA reads as TGTGCCAGCAGCGCCAGAGGGGGGCTAGCCGCCAATGAGCAGTTCTTC. As protein: CASSARGGLAANEQFF.

This clonotype turned up a few times. V and J are TRBV6-5 and TRBJ2-7; no firm D call. The V end was cut by 0 bases, the J end by 0 bases, with 9 bases between. Germline CDR1 and CDR2: MNHEY and SVGAGI. The CDR3 extends over 15 amino acids. The CDR3 nucleotides are TGTGCCAGCAGTTACTCGGCCGAAAGCTCCTACGAGCAGTACTTC. The encoded protein is CASSYSAESSYEQYF.

This clonotype has a handful of counts. The CDR3: CASSPNPVTDNEQFF. The CDR3 DNA reads as TGTGCCAGCAGCCCAAACCCGGTTACAGACAATGAGCAGTTCTTC. The chain employs TRBV11-3 and TRBJ2-1; D unresolved. This CDR3 region has 15 residues. Germline lookup yields CDR1 SGHNT and CDR2 YENEEA. Deletions cut 5 bases from V and 5 bases from J, with 16 bases between.

Only a few counts were recorded for this clonotype. The rearrangement links TRBV10-3 to TRBJ2-7, with a possible D match to TRBD2 (5 bases). V lost 6 bases and J 5 bases, leaving 14 bases between the germline ends. Germline CDR1 ENHRY, CDR2 SYGVKD. This CDR3 comprises 13 residues. CDR3 nucleotides: TGTGCCATCAGGGGGAGCTCGTCGCACGAGCAGTACGTC. This sequence encodes CAIRGSSSHEQYV.

The V gene is TRBV20-1, the J gene TRBJ1-1; weak D call: TRBD1 (5 bases). CDR1 and CDR2 (germline): DFQATT, SNEGSKA (reference sequence). Trimming took 1 base from V and 1 from J, leaving 10 bases between them. This CDR3 spans 14 amino acids. Here the CDR3 DNA reads TGCAGTGCTAGAGCCAGGGAGCCGAACACTGAAGCTTTCTTT. This codes for CSARAREPNTEAFF.

Ten or more counts support this clonotype. The chain couples TRBV12-3 or TRBV12-4 to TRBJ2-2; D might be TRBD2 (5 bases). The CDR3 contains 15 residues. The V end was cut by 7 bases, the J end by 7 bases, with 19 bases between. The CDR3 reads CASTPSRRRIGELFF. In DNA, the CDR3 is TGTGCCAGCACTCCTAGCCGGAGGAGGATCGGGGAGCTGTTTTTT.

This clonotype was seen only a few times. CDR3 sequence (DNA): TGTGCCAGCAGCCGGTCCTACGAGCAGTACGTC. The encoded protein is CASSRSYEQYV. V usage is TRBV7-9 and J usage is TRBJ2-7; D is ambiguous. CDR1 is SEHNR and CDR2 is FQNEAQ in the germline V gene (reference sequence). This CDR3 region has 11 residues. Between the trimmed V and J ends, which lost 5 bases and 1 base, there was a span of 3 bases.

This clonotype came up many times. Here the CDR3 DNA reads TGCGCCAGCAGCCAAGATTTGTCAGGGGAGGATCAGCCCCAGCATTTT. Translating gives CASSQDLSGEDQPQHF. This chain uses TRBV4-3 with TRBJ1-5; D is possibly TRBD1 (6 bases). CDR3 length equals 16 residues. Germline-derived CDR1 and CDR2 are LGHNA and YSLEER. Trimming left V 0 bases short and J 5 bases short, with 14 bases between.

This clonotype was detected ten times or more. The V gene is TRBV5-5, the J gene TRBJ1-2, with no clear D. V was trimmed by 7 bases and J by 3 bases, leaving 16 bases between them. Germline loops: CDR1 SGHKS, CDR2 YYEKEE (reference sequence). The CDR3 totals 14 residues. This CDR3 is CASHPPGEDYGYTF. CDR3 nucleotides: TGTGCCAGCCATCCCCCGGGTGAGGACTATGGCTACACCTTC.

The chain couples TRBV4-3 to TRBJ1-2; weak D call: TRBD1 (5 bases). V was shortened by 0 bases and J by 4 bases, with 15 bases between the two germline ends. The CDR3 length is 16 residues. In germline, CDR1 is LGHNA, CDR2 YSLEER. Here the CDR3 reads CASSQDRGEFGYGYTF. The CDR3 coding sequence is TGCGCCAGCAGCCAAGATCGGGGGGAATTTGGCTATGGCTACACCTTC.

This chain connects TRBV18 to TRBJ2-5; the D is unclear. Trimming stripped 0 bases from V and 3 bases from J, with 11 bases between. Per germline, CDR1 KGHSH and CDR2 LQKENI. CDR3 size: 15 residues. The CDR3 bases are TGTGCCAGCTCACCACCGGAGCTAATTGAAGAGACCCAGTACTTC. Encoded protein: CASSPPELIEETQYF.